This is a list of T cell receptor beta chains from one sample in a study of blood T cell repertoires in COVID-19. Generated by immunoSEQ multiplex PCR, the TCRdb table keeps only in-frame clones and is missing some. The top ten clones hold more than 15% of a sample with just over 60,000 clones, more than 70% of them seen once. Sequenced sample: peripheral blood. The source is a man aged 25-45 years with COVID-19, enrolled during active disease. The CDR3 runs from the conserved cysteine through the conserved F or W. Each record gives: V gene, J gene, clone size, D gene, CDR3 DNA, CDR3 protein. The D gene is left open where the match is weak. The size of a clone is reported for some rows only, either as once, few or many, or as a class for expanded clones.

v_gene: TRBV5-6
j_gene: TRBJ2-3
abundance: -
d_gene: TRBD2
CDR3nt: TGTGCCAGCAGCTTGTGGCTAGCGGGAGATACGCAGTATTTT
CDR3aa: CASSLWLAGDTQYF

v_gene: TRBV6-2/TRBV6-3
j_gene: TRBJ1-1
abundance: -
d_gene: TRBD1
CDR3nt: TGTGCCAGCAGCCCCCTTGGACAGGGGACCTTTACTGAAGCTTTCTTT
CDR3aa: CASSPLGQGTFTEAFF

v_gene: TRBV28
j_gene: TRBJ2-3
abundance: -
d_gene: -
CDR3nt: TGTGCCAGCAGTTTTGAGGCGTTCGTCACAGATACGCAGTATTTT
CDR3aa: CASSFEAFVTDTQYF

v_gene: TRBV27
j_gene: TRBJ1-2
abundance: -
d_gene: TRBD1
CDR3nt: TGTGCCAGCAGTTCCGGGACAGGGACTGGGGGAAGGTATGGCTACACCTTC
CDR3aa: CASSSGTGTGGRYGYTF

v_gene: TRBV7-3
j_gene: TRBJ1-2
abundance: -
d_gene: -
CDR3nt: TGTGCCAGCAGCTTAGGTTCGGGGGATGGCTACACCTTC
CDR3aa: CASSLGSGDGYTF

v_gene: TRBV27
j_gene: TRBJ2-7
abundance: few
d_gene: -
CDR3nt: TGTGCCAGCAGTTTAAGGGGTCAACACTACGAGCAGTACTTC
CDR3aa: CASSLRGQHYEQYF

v_gene: TRBV10-1
j_gene: TRBJ2-7
abundance: once
d_gene: TRBD1
CDR3nt: TGCGCCAGCAGTGAAGGGGACAGGGGGTTCTATGGCGAGCAGTACTTC
CDR3aa: CASSEGDRGFYGEQYF

v_gene: TRBV7-2
j_gene: TRBJ2-7
abundance: few
d_gene: TRBD2
CDR3nt: TGTGCCAGCAGCTCAGGACTAGCGGGGATAAACGAGCAGTACTTC
CDR3aa: CASSSGLAGINEQYF

v_gene: TRBV9
j_gene: TRBJ2-2
abundance: -
d_gene: -
CDR3nt: TGTGCCAGCAGCGTAGCCCAGGGCCGAACCGGGGAGCTGTTTTTT
CDR3aa: CASSVAQGRTGELFF

v_gene: TRBV7-2
j_gene: TRBJ1-2
abundance: -
d_gene: -
CDR3nt: TGTGCCAGCAGCTATCCGGGGATCAACTCCTATGGCTACACCTTC
CDR3aa: CASSYPGINSYGYTF

v_gene: TRBV6-5
j_gene: TRBJ2-3
abundance: -
d_gene: TRBD2
CDR3nt: TGTGCCAGCAGTTACTCGCGGGAGGTACCAGATACGCAGTATTTT
CDR3aa: CASSYSREVPDTQYF

v_gene: TRBV12-3/TRBV12-4
j_gene: TRBJ2-5
abundance: -
d_gene: -
CDR3nt: TGTGCCAGCAGTTCAGGCCAAGAGACCCAGTACTTC
CDR3aa: CASSSGQETQYF

v_gene: TRBV2
j_gene: TRBJ1-2
abundance: -
d_gene: -
CDR3nt: TGTGCCAGCAGTCCAGACTATGGCTACACCTTC
CDR3aa: CASSPDYGYTF

v_gene: TRBV7-2
j_gene: TRBJ2-7
abundance: -
d_gene: -
CDR3nt: TGTGCCAGCAGCTTAGGGACTGGCACCTACGAGCAGTACTTC
CDR3aa: CASSLGTGTYEQYF

v_gene: TRBV6-5
j_gene: TRBJ1-1
abundance: -
d_gene: TRBD1
CDR3nt: TGTGCCAGCAGCCCCGGGACAGAAAGTGAAGCTTTCTTT
CDR3aa: CASSPGTESEAFF

v_gene: TRBV7-9
j_gene: TRBJ1-5
abundance: few
d_gene: -
CDR3nt: TGTGCCAGCAGCTTAGGTGCAGGCAATCAGCCCCAGCATTTT
CDR3aa: CASSLGAGNQPQHF

v_gene: TRBV9
j_gene: TRBJ2-3
abundance: -
d_gene: TRBD1
CDR3nt: TGTGCCAGCAGCGTACAAGGGACAGCCACAGATACGCAGTATTTT
CDR3aa: CASSVQGTATDTQYF

v_gene: TRBV7-2
j_gene: TRBJ2-7
abundance: -
d_gene: -
CDR3nt: TGTGCCAGCAGCTGGACTCCCTCCTACGAGCAGTACTTC
CDR3aa: CASSWTPSYEQYF

v_gene: TRBV5-5
j_gene: TRBJ1-3
abundance: -
d_gene: TRBD1
CDR3nt: TGTGCCAGCAGCCTACGGGGACAGGGGTCGAGCTCTGGAAACACCATATATTTT
CDR3aa: CASSLRGQGSSSGNTIYF

v_gene: TRBV28
j_gene: TRBJ1-2
abundance: -
d_gene: TRBD1
CDR3nt: TGTGCCAGCCACAGGGGACTTAACTATGGCTACACCTTC
CDR3aa: CASHRGLNYGYTF

v_gene: TRBV11-3
j_gene: TRBJ2-3
abundance: few
d_gene: TRBD1
CDR3nt: TGTGCCAGCAGCCAGGACAGGATTTATACTAGCACAGATACGCAGTATTTT
CDR3aa: CASSQDRIYTSTDTQYF

v_gene: TRBV30
j_gene: TRBJ1-1
abundance: -
d_gene: -
CDR3nt: TGTGCCTGGATTCCGGGAAAGGCCACTGAAGCTTTCTTT
CDR3aa: CAWIPGKATEAFF

v_gene: TRBV2
j_gene: TRBJ1-5
abundance: few
d_gene: TRBD1
CDR3nt: TGTGCCAGCACCCGGGACAGTAATCAGCCCCAGCATTTT
CDR3aa: CASTRDSNQPQHF

v_gene: TRBV7-9
j_gene: TRBJ2-1
abundance: -
d_gene: TRBD2
CDR3nt: TGTGCCAGCAGCACTAGCGGGGGGGCTTACAATGAGCAGTTCTTC
CDR3aa: CASSTSGGAYNEQFF